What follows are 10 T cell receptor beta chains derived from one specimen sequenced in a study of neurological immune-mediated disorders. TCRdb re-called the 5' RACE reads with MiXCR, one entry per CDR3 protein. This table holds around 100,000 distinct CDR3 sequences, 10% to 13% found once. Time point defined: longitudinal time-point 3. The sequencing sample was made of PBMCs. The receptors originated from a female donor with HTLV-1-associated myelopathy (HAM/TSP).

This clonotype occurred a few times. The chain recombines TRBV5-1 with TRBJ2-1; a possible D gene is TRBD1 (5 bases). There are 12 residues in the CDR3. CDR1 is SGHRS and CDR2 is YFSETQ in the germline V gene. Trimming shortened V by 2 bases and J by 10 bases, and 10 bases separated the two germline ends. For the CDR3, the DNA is TGCGCCAGCAGCTTCCAGGGTGGCGAGCAGTTCTTC. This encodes CASSFQGGEQFF.

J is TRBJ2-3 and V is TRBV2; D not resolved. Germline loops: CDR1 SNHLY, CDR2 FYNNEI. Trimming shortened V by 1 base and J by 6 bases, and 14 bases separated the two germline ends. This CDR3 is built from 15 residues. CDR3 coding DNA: TGTGCCAGCAGTGAAGGCTGGGGTGAGGCGGATACGCAGTATTTT. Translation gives CASSEGWGEADTQYF.

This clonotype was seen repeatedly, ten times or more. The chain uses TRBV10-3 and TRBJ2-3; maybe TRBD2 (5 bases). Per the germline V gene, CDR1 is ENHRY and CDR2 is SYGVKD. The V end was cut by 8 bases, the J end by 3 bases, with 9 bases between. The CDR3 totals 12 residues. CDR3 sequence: CAIGPGTDTQYF. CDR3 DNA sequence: TGTGCCATCGGGCCGGGGACAGATACGCAGTATTTT.

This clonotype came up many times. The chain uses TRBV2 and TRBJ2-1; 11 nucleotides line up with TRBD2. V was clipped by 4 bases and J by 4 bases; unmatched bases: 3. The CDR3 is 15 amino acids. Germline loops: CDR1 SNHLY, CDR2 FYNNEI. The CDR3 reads CASSGLAGGYNEQFF. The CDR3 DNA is TGTGCCAGCAGTGGTTTAGCGGGGGGGTACAATGAGCAGTTCTTC.

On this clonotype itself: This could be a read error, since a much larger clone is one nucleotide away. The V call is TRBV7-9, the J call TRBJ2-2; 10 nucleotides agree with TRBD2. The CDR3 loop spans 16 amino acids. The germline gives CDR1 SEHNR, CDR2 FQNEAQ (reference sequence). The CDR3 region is CASSLGLAANTWELFF. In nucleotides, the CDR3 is TGTGCCAGCAGCCTAGGACTAGCGGCTAACACCTGGGAGCTGTTTTTT.

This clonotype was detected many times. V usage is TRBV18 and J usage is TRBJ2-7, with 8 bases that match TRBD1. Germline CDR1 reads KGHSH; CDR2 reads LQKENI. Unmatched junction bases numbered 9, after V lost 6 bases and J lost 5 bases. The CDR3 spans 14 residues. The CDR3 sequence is CASSLRQGSHEQYF. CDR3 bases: TGTGCCAGCTCGCTACGACAGGGGTCCCACGAGCAGTACTTC.

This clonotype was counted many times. The CDR3 protein is CSARTSSIYEQYF. CDR3 DNA: TGCAGTGCTAGAACTAGCTCAATTTACGAGCAGTACTTC. This chain uses TRBV20-1 with TRBJ2-7, with D possibly matching TRBD2 (6 bases). CDR3 length: 13 residues. Trimming shortened V by 2 bases and J by 4 bases, and 12 bases separated the two germline ends. Germline V gene data show CDR1 as DFQATT and CDR2 as SNEGSKA (reference sequence).

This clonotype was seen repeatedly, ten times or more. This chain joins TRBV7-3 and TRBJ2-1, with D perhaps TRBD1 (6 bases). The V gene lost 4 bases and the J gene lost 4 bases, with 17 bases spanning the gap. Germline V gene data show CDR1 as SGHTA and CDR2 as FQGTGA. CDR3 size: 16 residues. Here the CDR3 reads CASSSYRDNPYNEQFF. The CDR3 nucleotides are TGTGCCAGCAGCTCGTACCGGGACAACCCATACAATGAGCAGTTCTTC.

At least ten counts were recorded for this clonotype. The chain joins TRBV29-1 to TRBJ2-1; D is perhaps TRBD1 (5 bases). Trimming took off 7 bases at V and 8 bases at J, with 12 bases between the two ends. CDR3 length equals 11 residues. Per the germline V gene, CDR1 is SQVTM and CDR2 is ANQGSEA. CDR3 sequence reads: CSAGWGDEQFF. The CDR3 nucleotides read TGCAGCGCCGGGTGGGGCGATGAGCAGTTCTTC.

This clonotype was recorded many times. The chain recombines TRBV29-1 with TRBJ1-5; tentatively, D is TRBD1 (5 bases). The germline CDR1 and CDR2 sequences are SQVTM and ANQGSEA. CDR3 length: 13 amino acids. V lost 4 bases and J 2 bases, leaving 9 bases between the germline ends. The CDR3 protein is CSVGGRGNQPQHF. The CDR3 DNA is TGCAGCGTTGGAGGCAGGGGCAATCAGCCCCAGCATTTT. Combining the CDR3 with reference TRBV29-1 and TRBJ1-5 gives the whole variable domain SAVISQKPSRDICQRGTSLTIQCQVDSQVTMMFWYRQQPGQSLTLIATANQGSEATYESGFVIDKFPISRPNLTFSTLTVSNMSPEDSSIYLCSVGGRGNQPQHFGDGTRLSIL.